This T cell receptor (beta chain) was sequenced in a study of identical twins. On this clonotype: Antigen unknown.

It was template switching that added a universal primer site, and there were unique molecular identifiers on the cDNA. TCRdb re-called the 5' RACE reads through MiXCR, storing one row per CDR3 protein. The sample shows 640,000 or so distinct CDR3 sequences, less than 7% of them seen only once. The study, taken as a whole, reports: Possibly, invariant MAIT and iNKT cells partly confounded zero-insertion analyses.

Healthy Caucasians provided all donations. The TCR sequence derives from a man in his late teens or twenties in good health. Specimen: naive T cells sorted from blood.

The CDR3 DNA is TGTGCCAGCAGTGTATCCGGGACGGCCCCCTACGAGCAGTACTTC. As protein: CASSVSGTAPYEQYF. The chain links TRBV25-1 to TRBJ2-7, with D tentatively TRBD1 or TRBD2 (5 bases each). V was cut by 4 bases and J by 2 bases, with 15 bases left in between. The CDR3 is 15 residues long. CDR1 and CDR2 from the germline V gene are MGHDK and SYGVNS.